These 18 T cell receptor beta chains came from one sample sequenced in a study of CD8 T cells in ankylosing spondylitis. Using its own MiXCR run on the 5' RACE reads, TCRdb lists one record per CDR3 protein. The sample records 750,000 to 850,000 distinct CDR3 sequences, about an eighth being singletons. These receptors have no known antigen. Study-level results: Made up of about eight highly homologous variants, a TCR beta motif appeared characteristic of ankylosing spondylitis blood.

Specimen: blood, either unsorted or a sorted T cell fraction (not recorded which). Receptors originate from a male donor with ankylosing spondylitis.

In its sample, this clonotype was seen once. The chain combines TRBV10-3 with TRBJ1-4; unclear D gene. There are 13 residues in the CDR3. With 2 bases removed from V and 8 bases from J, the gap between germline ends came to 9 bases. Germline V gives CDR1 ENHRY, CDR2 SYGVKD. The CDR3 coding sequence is TGTGCCATCAGTGAGAGGGTCGGGGAAAAACTGTTTTTT. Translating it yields CAISERVGEKLFF.

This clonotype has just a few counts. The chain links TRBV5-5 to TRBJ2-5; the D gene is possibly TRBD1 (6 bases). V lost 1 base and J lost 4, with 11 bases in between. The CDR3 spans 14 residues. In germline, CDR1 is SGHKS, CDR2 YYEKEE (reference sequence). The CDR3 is CASSLLDSGETQYF. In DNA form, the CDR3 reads TGTGCCAGCAGCTTGTTGGACAGCGGAGAGACCCAGTACTTC.

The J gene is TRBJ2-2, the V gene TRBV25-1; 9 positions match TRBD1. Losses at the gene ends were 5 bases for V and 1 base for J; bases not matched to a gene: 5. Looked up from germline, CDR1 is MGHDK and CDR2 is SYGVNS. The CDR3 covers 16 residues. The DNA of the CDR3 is TGTGCCAGCAGTCCATTGACAGGGGGGAACACCGGGGAGCTGTTTTTT. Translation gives CASSPLTGGNTGELFF.

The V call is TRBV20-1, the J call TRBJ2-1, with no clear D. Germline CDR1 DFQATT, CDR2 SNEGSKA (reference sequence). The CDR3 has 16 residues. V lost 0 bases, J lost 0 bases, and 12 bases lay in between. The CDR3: CSARDAAVSSYNEQFF. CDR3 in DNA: TGCAGTGCTAGAGATGCGGCAGTGAGCTCCTACAATGAGCAGTTCTTC.

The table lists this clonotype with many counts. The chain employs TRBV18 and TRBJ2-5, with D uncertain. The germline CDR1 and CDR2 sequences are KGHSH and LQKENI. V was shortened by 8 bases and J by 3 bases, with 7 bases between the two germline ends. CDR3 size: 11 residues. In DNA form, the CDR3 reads TGTGCCAGCAGCGCGAAAGAGACCCAGTACTTC. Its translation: CASSAKETQYF.

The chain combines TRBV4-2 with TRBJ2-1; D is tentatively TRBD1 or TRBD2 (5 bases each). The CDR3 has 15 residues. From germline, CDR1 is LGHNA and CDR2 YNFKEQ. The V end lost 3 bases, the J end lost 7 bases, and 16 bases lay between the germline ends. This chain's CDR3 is CASSQWGGTGNEQFF. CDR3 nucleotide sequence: TGTGCCAGCAGCCAGTGGGGCGGTACGGGGAATGAGCAGTTCTTC.

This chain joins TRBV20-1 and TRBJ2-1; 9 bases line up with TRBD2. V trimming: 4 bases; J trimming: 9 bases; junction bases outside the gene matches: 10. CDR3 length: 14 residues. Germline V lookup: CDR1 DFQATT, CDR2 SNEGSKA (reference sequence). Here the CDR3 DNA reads TGCAGTGCTACGCTAGCGGGACGGGTGGGTGAGCAGTTCTTC. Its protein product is CSATLAGRVGEQFF.

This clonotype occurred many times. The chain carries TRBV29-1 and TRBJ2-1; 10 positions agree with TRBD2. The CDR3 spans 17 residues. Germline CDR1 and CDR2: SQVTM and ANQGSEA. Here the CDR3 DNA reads TGCAGTACGGGGTCTAGCGGGGGCTTGAGCTCCTACAATGAGCAGTTCTTC. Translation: CSTGSSGGLSSYNEQFF.

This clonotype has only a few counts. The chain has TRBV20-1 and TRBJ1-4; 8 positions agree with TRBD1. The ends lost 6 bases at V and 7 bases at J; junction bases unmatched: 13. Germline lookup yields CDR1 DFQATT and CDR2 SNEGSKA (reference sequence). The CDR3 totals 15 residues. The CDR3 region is CSAGSPGTGPEKLFF. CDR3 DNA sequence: TGCAGTGCGGGGAGCCCCGGGACAGGACCTGAAAAACTGTTTTTT.

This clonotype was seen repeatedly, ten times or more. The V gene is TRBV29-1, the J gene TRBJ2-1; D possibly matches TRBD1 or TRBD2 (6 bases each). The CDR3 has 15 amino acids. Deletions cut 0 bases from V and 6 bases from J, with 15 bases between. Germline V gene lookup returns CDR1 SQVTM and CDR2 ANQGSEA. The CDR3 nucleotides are TGCAGCGTTGAAGAGTCCGGGGGCGCCCGCAATGAGCAGTTCTTC. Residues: CSVEESGGARNEQFF.

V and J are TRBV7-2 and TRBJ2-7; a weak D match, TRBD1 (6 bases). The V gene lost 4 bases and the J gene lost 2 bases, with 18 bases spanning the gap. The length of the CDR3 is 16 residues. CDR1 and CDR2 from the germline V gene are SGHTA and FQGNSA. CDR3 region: CASSSLGQLRTYEQYF. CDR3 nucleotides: TGTGCCAGCAGCTCACTCGGACAGCTTAGAACCTACGAGCAGTACTTC.

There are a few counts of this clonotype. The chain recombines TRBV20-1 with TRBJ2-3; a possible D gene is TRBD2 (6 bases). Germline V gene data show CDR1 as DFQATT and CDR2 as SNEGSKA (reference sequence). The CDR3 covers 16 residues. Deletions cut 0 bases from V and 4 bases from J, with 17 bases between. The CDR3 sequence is CSARDSGVSLSDTQYF. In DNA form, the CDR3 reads TGCAGTGCTAGAGACTCGGGGGTTAGTCTCTCAGATACGCAGTATTTT.

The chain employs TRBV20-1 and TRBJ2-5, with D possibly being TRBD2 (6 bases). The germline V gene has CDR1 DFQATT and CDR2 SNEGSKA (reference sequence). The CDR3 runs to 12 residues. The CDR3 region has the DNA TGCAGCCCGATGGCGGGGCGAGAGACCCAGTACTTC. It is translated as CSPMAGRETQYF.

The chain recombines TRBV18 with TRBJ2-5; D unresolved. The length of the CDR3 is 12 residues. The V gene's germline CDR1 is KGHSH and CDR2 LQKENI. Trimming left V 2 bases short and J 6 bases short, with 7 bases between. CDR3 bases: TGTGCCAGCTCACCATCGCTGCAGACCCAGTACTTC. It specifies CASSPSLQTQYF.

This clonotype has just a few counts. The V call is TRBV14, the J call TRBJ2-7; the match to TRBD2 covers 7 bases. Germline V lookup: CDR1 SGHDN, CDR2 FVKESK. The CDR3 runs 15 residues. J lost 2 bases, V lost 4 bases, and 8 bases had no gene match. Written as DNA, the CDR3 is TGTGCCAGCAGCCCGCTAGCGGCGCGTACCTACGAGCAGTACTTC. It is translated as CASSPLAARTYEQYF.

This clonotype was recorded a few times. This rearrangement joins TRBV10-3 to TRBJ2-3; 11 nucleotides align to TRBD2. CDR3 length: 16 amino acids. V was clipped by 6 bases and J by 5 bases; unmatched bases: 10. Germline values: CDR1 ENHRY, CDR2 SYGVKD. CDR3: CAIRLAGARIEDTQYF. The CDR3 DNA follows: TGTGCCATCAGACTAGCGGGAGCGCGGATTGAAGATACGCAGTATTTT.

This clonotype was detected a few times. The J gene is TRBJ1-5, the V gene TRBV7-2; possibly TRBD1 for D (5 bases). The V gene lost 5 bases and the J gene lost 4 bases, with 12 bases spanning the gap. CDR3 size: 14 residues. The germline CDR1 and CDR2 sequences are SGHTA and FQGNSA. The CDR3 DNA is TGTGCCAGCAGCGTCCCCGGGGGAAATCAGCCCCAGCATTTT. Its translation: CASSVPGGNQPQHF.

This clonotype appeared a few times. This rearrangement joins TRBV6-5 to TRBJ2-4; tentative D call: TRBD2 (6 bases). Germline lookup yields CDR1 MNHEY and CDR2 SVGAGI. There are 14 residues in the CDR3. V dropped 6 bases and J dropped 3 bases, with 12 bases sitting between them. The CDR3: CASSYGGDKNIQYF. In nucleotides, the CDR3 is TGTGCCAGCAGCTACGGGGGTGACAAAAACATTCAGTACTTC.